Each of the 13 T cell receptor beta chains below was sequenced from the same sample in a study of brain metastases from non-small cell lung cancer. Clones were sequenced by immunoSEQ multiplex PCR, and TCRdb holds only the in-frame ones, with some missing. This sample has roughly 400 clones, with about four fifths found just once. Sequencing was carried out using tissue from a brain metastasis. Source of these receptors: a donor over 35 with non-small cell lung cancer.

The rearrangement uses TRBV6-2 or TRBV6-3 and TRBJ2-7; maybe TRBD1 (6 bases). Trimming stripped 2 bases from V and 3 bases from J, with 8 bases between. The CDR3 spans 13 residues. Per germline, CDR1 MNHEY and CDR2 SVGEGT. CDR3 coding DNA: TGTGCCAGCAGTTACACCAGGGGCTACGAGCAGTACTTC. It is translated as CASSYTRGYEQYF.

The V gene is TRBV5-1, the J gene TRBJ2-3, with D hard to call. V lost 0 bases to trimming and J lost 3 bases, with 11 bases between them. This CDR3 has 15 residues. Germline lookup yields CDR1 SGHRS and CDR2 YFSETQ. Here the CDR3 DNA reads TGCGCCAGCAGCTTGGAATACCCTGCGACAGATACGCAGTATTTT. Its translation: CASSLEYPATDTQYF.

The J gene is TRBJ1-5, the V gene TRBV11-2; unclear D gene. The germline gives CDR1 SGHAT, CDR2 FQNNGV. Trimming took 3 bases from V and 1 from J, leaving 4 bases between them. CDR3 length equals 13 residues. CDR3 loop: CASSLHSNQPQHF. The CDR3 coding sequence is TGTGCCAGCAGCTTGCACAGCAATCAGCCCCAGCATTTT.

The chain links TRBV3-1 (or the pseudogene TRBV3-2) to TRBJ2-3; no clear D. V lost 0 bases to trimming and J lost 1 base, with 5 bases between them. The CDR3 is 14 residues long. Per the germline V gene, CDR1 is LGHDT and CDR2 is YNNKEL (reference sequence). The CDR3 loop reads CASSQEGRTDTQYF. The CDR3 nucleotides read TGTGCCAGCAGCCAAGAGGGCCGCACAGATACGCAGTATTTT.

The chain links TRBV6-2 or TRBV6-3 to TRBJ1-2; D possibly corresponds to TRBD1 (6 bases). V lost 2 bases and J 6 bases, leaving 16 bases between the germline ends. The CDR3 covers 15 residues. Germline assignment: CDR1 MNHEY and CDR2 SVGEGT. CDR3 residues: CASSYIPQGKDGYTF. Written as DNA, the CDR3 is TGTGCCAGCAGTTACATTCCACAGGGAAAAGATGGCTACACCTTC.

Only a few counts were recorded for this clone. This sample also contains other DNA sequences that code for the same CDR3. V usage is TRBV9 and J usage is TRBJ2-1; D may be TRBD2 (6 bases). Trimming pared 3 bases from V and 9 bases from J, leaving 19 bases between. Germline V gene data show CDR1 as SGDLS and CDR2 as YYNGEE. CDR3 length equals 15 residues. The DNA of the CDR3 is TGTGCCAGCAGCGCCTCCGGGGCACTAGCCTCTGAGCAGTTCTTC. It yields the protein CASSASGALASEQFF.

The J gene is TRBJ2-7, the V gene TRBV7-6; 10 nucleotides align to TRBD2. With 1 base clipped from V and 1 base from J, the junction kept 4 bases outside the gene matches. The CDR3 totals 16 residues. The V gene's germline CDR1 is SGHVS and CDR2 FNYEAQ. Here the CDR3 reads CASSLGSLAGSYEQYF. For the CDR3, the DNA is TGTGCCAGCAGCTTAGGATCACTAGCGGGATCCTACGAGCAGTACTTC.

V is TRBV6-2 or TRBV6-3 and J is TRBJ1-3; no clear D gene. The germline V gene encodes CDR1 MNHEY and CDR2 SVGEGT. This CDR3 comprises 16 residues. Trimming cost V 5 bases and J 2 bases, with 16 bases left between them. Here the CDR3 reads CASSNERSTAGNTIYF. Written as DNA, the CDR3 is TGTGCCAGCAGTAACGAACGCTCGACGGCTGGAAACACCATATATTTT.

The rearrangement uses TRBV28 and TRBJ2-1; tentatively, D is TRBD2 (5 bases). The CDR3 contains 16 residues. Trimming cost V 1 base and J 0 bases, with 10 bases left between them. Germline V gene sequence: CDR1 MDHEN, CDR2 SYDVKM. The CDR3, as DNA: TGTGCCAGCAGTTTATTAGGCGGGTTCTCCTACAATGAGCAGTTCTTC. Protein sequence: CASSLLGGFSYNEQFF. The variable domain in full, completed from reference TRBV28 and TRBJ2-1, reads DVKVTQSSRYLVKRTGEKVFLECVQDMDHENMFWYRQDPGLGLRLIYFSYDVKMKEKGDIPEGYSVSREKKERFSLILESASTNQTSMYLCASSLLGGFSYNEQFFGPGTRLTVL.

On this clone itself: A junction boundary mismatches the germline segment, possibly from a read error. The chain uses TRBV5-5 and TRBJ2-7; TRBD2 matches at 7 bases. This CDR3 contains 13 residues. Germline V lookup: CDR1 SGHKS, CDR2 YYEKEE (reference sequence). The CDR3 region has the DNA TGTGCTAGCAGGGAGGGCCCCACCTACGAGCAGTACTTC. It yields the protein CASREGPTYEQYF.

This chain uses TRBV27 with TRBJ2-7, with 8 bases lining up with TRBD2. The germline gives CDR1 MNHEY, CDR2 SMNVEV (reference sequence). The CDR3 has 15 residues. V lost 6 bases to trimming and J lost 0 bases; unmatched junction nucleotides: 7. The CDR3 reads CASSQEAGDSYEQYF. In nucleotides, the CDR3 is TGTGCCAGCAGCCAAGAAGCGGGAGACTCCTACGAGCAGTACTTC.

The genes are TRBV30 and TRBJ2-3, with 8 positions matching TRBD2. With V trimmed by 3 bases and J by 5 bases, 7 bases remained unmatched. The germline CDR1 and CDR2 sequences are GTSNPN and SVGIG (reference sequence). The CDR3 length is 14 residues. DNA for the CDR3: TGTGCCTGGAGCGGGAGGGCTTTTGTAGATACGCAGTATTTT. Translating it yields CAWSGRAFVDTQYF.

The chain links TRBV7-3 to TRBJ2-3, with 7 bases aligning to TRBD1. This CDR3 contains 16 residues. With V trimmed by 5 bases and J by 5 bases, 13 bases remained unmatched. Germline CDR1 SGHTA, CDR2 FQGTGA. CDR3 coding DNA: TGTGCCAGCAGCCCCCTAGGGGACAGATCGATAGATACGCAGTATTTT. Amino acid sequence: CASSPLGDRSIDTQYF.